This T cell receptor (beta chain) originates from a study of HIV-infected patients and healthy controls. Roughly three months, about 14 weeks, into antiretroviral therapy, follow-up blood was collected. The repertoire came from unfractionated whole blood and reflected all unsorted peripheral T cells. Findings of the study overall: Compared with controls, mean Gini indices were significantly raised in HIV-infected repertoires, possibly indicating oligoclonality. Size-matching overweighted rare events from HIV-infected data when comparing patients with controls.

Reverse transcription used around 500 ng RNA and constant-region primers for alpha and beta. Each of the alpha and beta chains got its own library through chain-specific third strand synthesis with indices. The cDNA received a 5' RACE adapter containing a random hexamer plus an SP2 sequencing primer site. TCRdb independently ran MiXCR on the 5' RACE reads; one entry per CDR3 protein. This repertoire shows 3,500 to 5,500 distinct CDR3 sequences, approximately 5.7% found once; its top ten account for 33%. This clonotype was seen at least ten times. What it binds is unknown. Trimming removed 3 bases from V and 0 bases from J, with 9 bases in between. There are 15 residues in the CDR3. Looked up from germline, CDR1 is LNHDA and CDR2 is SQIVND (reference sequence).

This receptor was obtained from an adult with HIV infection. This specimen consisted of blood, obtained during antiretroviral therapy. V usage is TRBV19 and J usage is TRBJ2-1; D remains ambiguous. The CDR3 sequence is CASSMGLSSYNEQFF. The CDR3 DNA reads TGTGCCAGTAGTATGGGTTTGAGCTCCTACAATGAGCAGTTCTTC.